This TCR beta chain was sequenced for a study of blood T cells in healthy people across ages. The study's findings and limits: Aged donors had fewer naive CD4+ cells and lower diversity than long-lived donors. Estimates of diversity drawn from one million T cells were considered underestimates.

This clonotype came up many times. The antigen remains unidentified. Trimming pared 3 bases from V and 3 bases from J, leaving 17 bases between. The CDR3 consists of 16 residues. CDR1 MGHRA and CDR2 YSYEKL come from the germline V gene. Primers used in a second PCR of roughly 7 to 12 cycles were a sample-barcoded 5' primer and a J-beta primer mix. TCRdb independently ran MiXCR on the 5' RACE reads; one entry per CDR3 protein. Found here are approximately 1,000,000 distinct CDR3 sequences, roughly two fifths of them singletons; the top ten hold about an eighth. Per-sample yields of isolated PBMCs were at least 7 million.

The specimen sequenced was blood. The clonotype comes from a man younger than 35 in good health. V and J are TRBV4-1 and TRBJ1-2; D gene unclear. CDR3 bases: TGCGCCAGCAGCCAGGTTCTGAGCTCCACGCACTATGGCTACACCTTC. Encoded protein: CASSQVLSSTHYGYTF.